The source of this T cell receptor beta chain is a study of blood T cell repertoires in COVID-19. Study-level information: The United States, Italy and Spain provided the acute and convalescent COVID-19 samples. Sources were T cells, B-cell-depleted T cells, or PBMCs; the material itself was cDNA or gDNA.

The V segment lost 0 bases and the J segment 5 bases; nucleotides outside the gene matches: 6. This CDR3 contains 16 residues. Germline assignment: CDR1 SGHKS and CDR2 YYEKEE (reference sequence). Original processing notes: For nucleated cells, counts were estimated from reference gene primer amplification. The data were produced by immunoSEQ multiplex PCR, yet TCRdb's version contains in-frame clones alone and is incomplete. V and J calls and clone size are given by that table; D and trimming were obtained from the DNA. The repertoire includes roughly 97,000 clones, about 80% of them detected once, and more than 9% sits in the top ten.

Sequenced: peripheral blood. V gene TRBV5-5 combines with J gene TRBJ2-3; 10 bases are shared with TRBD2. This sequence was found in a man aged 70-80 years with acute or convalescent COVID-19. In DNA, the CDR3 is TGTGCCAGCAGCTTGGACAGCGGGGGGGCCCGAGATACGCAGTATTTT. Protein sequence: CASSLDSGGARDTQYF. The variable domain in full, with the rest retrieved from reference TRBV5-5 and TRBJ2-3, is DAGVTQSPTHLIKTRGQQVTLRCSPISGHKSVSWYQQVLGQGPQFIFQYYEKEERGRGNFPDRFSARQFPNYSSELNVNALLLGDSALYLCASSLDSGGARDTQYFGPGTRLTVL.